The 20 T cell receptor beta chains below come from one sample, sequenced in a study of T cells after yellow fever vaccination. TCRdb ran MiXCR on the 5' RACE reads and lists one entry per CDR3 protein. The sample lists about 340,000 distinct CDR3 sequences, about 9.5% occurring once. Sequenced material: PBMCs, taken on the day of the first yellow fever vaccination. Source of these receptors: a man aged 18 to 30 who received the YFV17D yellow fever vaccine.

The sample holds many counts of this clonotype. This rearrangement joins TRBV19 to TRBJ1-5; 9 bases are shared with TRBD1. The CDR3 spans 15 residues. Germline-derived CDR1 and CDR2 are LNHDA and SQIVND (reference sequence). V shed 6 bases, J shed 3 bases, and the junction held 6 bases outside the gene matches. CDR3 region: CASSPGQGTNQPQHF. The CDR3 coding sequence is TGTGCCAGTAGCCCGGGACAGGGTACCAATCAGCCCCAGCATTTT.

The table lists this clonotype with a few counts. J is TRBJ2-3 and V is TRBV6-1; 8 nucleotides match TRBD1. V lost 3 bases to trimming and J lost 8 bases; unmatched junction nucleotides: 4. CDR3 length equals 13 residues. Looked up from germline, CDR1 is MNHNS and CDR2 is SASEGT. CDR3 nucleotides: TGTGCCAGCAGTGATCGGACAGGGACTACGCAGTATTTT. Its protein is CASSDRTGTTQYF.

V usage is TRBV28 and J usage is TRBJ2-1; unclear D gene. This CDR3 spans 15 amino acids. The V and J ends lost 3 bases and 10 bases respectively, with 19 bases between them. CDR1 MDHEN and CDR2 SYDVKM come from the germline V gene. The CDR3 coding sequence is TGTGCCAGCAGTTTTCCCCGACTGATGGGGTGGGAGCAGTTCTTC. It encodes CASSFPRLMGWEQFF.

In this sample, this clonotype turned up many times. This chain joins TRBV11-2 and TRBJ1-1; no clear D gene. V lost 5 bases, J lost 11 bases, and 15 bases lay in between. This CDR3 is built from 12 residues. Germline V gene sequence: CDR1 SGHAT, CDR2 FQNNGV. The CDR3, as DNA: TGTGCCAGCAGCCCCCGCTTTTATGGCGCTTTCTTT. This translates into CASSPRFYGAFF.

The gene calls are TRBV14 and TRBJ2-1; D unclear. With 1 base removed from V and 0 bases from J, the gap between germline ends came to 10 bases. The CDR3 spans 16 residues. The V gene's germline CDR1 is SGHDN and CDR2 FVKESK. The CDR3 region has the DNA TGTGCCAGCAGCCAAGTATCTCAGAGCTCCTACAATGAGCAGTTCTTC. Its protein is CASSQVSQSSYNEQFF.

A word on this clonotype: The junction shows a germline mismatch at one end, possibly a read error. The chain uses TRBV7-9 and TRBJ2-7, with D uncertain. The CDR3 has 15 amino acids. The germline gives CDR1 SEHNR, CDR2 FQNEAQ (reference sequence). CDR3 loop: CASSLRTGYSYKQYF. The DNA for the CDR3 is TGTGCCAGCAGCTTAAGGACCGGGTACTCCTACAAGCAGTACTTC.

The chain has TRBV5-5 and TRBJ2-7, with no clear D. Germline V gene data show CDR1 as SGHKS and CDR2 as YYEKEE (reference sequence). The length of the CDR3 is 16 residues. With 2 bases removed from V and 4 bases from J, the gap between germline ends came to 19 bases. The CDR3 nucleotides read TGTGCCAGCAGCTTTTCCCCCACAGTAGCACTGTACGAGCAGTACGTC. Amino acid sequence: CASSFSPTVALYEQYV.

The chain is built from TRBV6-2 or TRBV6-3 and TRBJ1-5, with 7 bases lining up with TRBD1. Germline-derived CDR1 and CDR2 are MNHEY and SVGEGT. With V trimmed by 5 bases and J by 6 bases, 10 bases remained unmatched. This CDR3 has 15 amino acids. In DNA, the CDR3 is TGTGCCAGCAGTCCACAGGGGTTTACGGTTCAGCCCCAGCATTTT. Protein: CASSPQGFTVQPQHF.

The chain is built from TRBV4-3 and TRBJ2-7; the match to TRBD1 covers 7 bases. J gave up 3 bases and V 0 bases, and 8 bases lay outside the gene matches. Germline V gene lookup returns CDR1 LGHNA and CDR2 YSLEER. CDR3 size: 16 residues. The CDR3 region is CASSQDRWTGYYEQYV. CDR3 coding DNA: TGCGCCAGCAGCCAAGATAGGTGGACAGGCTACTACGAGCAGTACGTC.

The chain links TRBV5-1 to TRBJ2-1; TRBD1 matches at 9 bases. The CDR3 is 16 residues long. Germline V gives CDR1 SGHRS, CDR2 YFSETQ. V shed 3 bases and J 2 bases; nucleotides not matched to a gene: 6. The CDR3 here is CASSWRTGAAYNEQFF. CDR3 in DNA: TGCGCCAGCAGCTGGAGGACAGGGGCGGCCTACAATGAGCAGTTCTTC.

This clonotype showed up many times. The genes are TRBV20-1 and TRBJ2-1; D gene ambiguous. Trimming pared 5 bases from V and 7 bases from J, leaving 9 bases between. CDR1 is DFQATT and CDR2 is SNEGSKA in the germline V gene (reference sequence). The CDR3 has 11 amino acids. CDR3 sequence reads: CSADSVNEQFF. CDR3 DNA: TGCAGTGCTGACTCGGTGAATGAGCAGTTCTTC.

The chain is built from TRBV19 and TRBJ2-5; D is perhaps TRBD2 (6 bases). Germline loops: CDR1 LNHDA, CDR2 SQIVND (reference sequence). V lost 5 bases and J 4 bases, leaving 23 bases between the germline ends. The CDR3 totals 17 residues. CDR3 in amino acids: CASSAHDSSAVGETQYF. The CDR3 region has the DNA TGTGCCAGTAGTGCCCACGACTCTAGCGCCGTGGGAGAGACCCAGTACTTC.

This clonotype has a handful of counts. CDR3 residues: CASSASKTGGLYEQYF. Here the CDR3 DNA reads TGTGCCAGCAGCGCATCGAAGACAGGGGGGCTCTACGAGCAGTACTTC. V usage is TRBV9 and J usage is TRBJ2-7; 9 nucleotides agree with TRBD1. CDR1 is SGDLS, CDR2 YYNGEE, per germline. J gave up 3 bases and V 3 bases, and 10 bases lay outside the gene matches. This CDR3 spans 16 amino acids.

This clonotype turned up a few times. V usage is TRBV5-5 and J usage is TRBJ1-4; 10 bases line up with TRBD1. Germline CDR1 and CDR2: SGHKS and YYEKEE (reference sequence). CDR3 size: 16 residues. Trimming took 5 bases from V and 0 from J; bases not matched to a gene: 4. The CDR3 is CASRTGTGATNEKLFF. CDR3 bases: TGTGCCAGCAGAACCGGGACAGGGGCAACTAATGAAAAACTGTTTTTT.

Only a few counts were recorded for this clonotype. The chain joins TRBV18 to TRBJ2-3; TRBD1 matches 11 bases. Germline V gene sequence: CDR1 KGHSH, CDR2 LQKENI. The CDR3 totals 14 residues. Trimming took 4 bases from V and 6 from J; bases not matched to a gene: 3. The CDR3 DNA is TGTGCCAGCTCACGCGGACAGGGGGCCGATACGCAGTATTTT. Amino acids: CASSRGQGADTQYF.

V and J are TRBV5-1 and TRBJ1-4; D might be TRBD1 (6 bases). Germline CDR1 reads SGHRS; CDR2 reads YFSETQ. CDR3 length: 14 residues. The V end was cut by 7 bases, the J end by 3 bases, with 13 bases between. In nucleotides, the CDR3 is TGCGCCAGCCAAGAAGGGGGGTCTAATGAAAAACTGTTTTTT. Its protein is CASQEGGSNEKLFF.

This clonotype was counted a few times. V gene TRBV12-3 or TRBV12-4 combines with J gene TRBJ2-1; D not resolved. The CDR3 is made up of 16 amino acids. V was cut by 5 bases and J by 0 bases, with 14 bases left in between. The CDR3, as DNA: TGTGCCAGCAGTCTCCTGCTATCGAGCTCCTACAATGAGCAGTTCTTC. Its protein is CASSLLLSSSYNEQFF.

In its sample, this clonotype was seen a few times. V and J are TRBV3-1 and TRBJ2-7; unclear D gene. The V and J ends lost 10 bases and 1 base respectively, with 14 bases between them. Germline V gene sequence: CDR1 LGHDT, CDR2 YNNKEL (reference sequence). The CDR3 contains 13 residues. The CDR3 bases are TGTGCCACCCTGGATCCTTCATCCTACGAGCAGTACTTC. Protein: CATLDPSSYEQYF.

The V call is TRBV6-5, the J call TRBJ2-1; 11 bases fit TRBD2. The CDR3 consists of 16 residues. Trimming cost V 5 bases and J 5 bases; bases outside gene matches: 8. The germline CDR1 and CDR2 sequences are MNHEY and SVGAGI. The CDR3 sequence: CASSPIAGGPHNEQFF. The CDR3 DNA follows: TGTGCCAGCAGTCCGATAGCGGGGGGGCCCCACAATGAGCAGTTCTTC.

Ten or more counts support this clonotype. CDR3 amino acids: CATSDPHEARGRGGRLEQYF. CDR3 DNA sequence: TGTGCCACCAGTGATCCACACGAGGCCCGTGGACGAGGCGGCAGGCTCGAGCAGTACTTC. The chain joins TRBV24-1 to TRBJ2-7; D is unclear. There are 20 residues in the CDR3. In germline, CDR1 is KGHDR, CDR2 SFDVKD. The V end lost 3 bases, the J end lost 6 bases, and 32 bases lay between the germline ends.